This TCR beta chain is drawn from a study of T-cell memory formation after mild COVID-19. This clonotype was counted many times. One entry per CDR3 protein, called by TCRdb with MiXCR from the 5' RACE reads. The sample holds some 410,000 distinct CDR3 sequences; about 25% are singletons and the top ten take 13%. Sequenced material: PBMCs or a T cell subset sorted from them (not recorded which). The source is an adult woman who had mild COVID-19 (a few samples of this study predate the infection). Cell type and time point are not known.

The CDR3 sequence is CSATGNRNYGYTF. The CDR3 DNA sequence: TGCAGTGCTACAGGGAATCGGAACTATGGCTACACCTTC. The chain carries TRBV20-1 and TRBJ1-2, with D possibly being TRBD1 (5 bases). V was cut by 4 bases and J by 2 bases, with 11 bases left in between. CDR1 and CDR2 (germline): DFQATT, SNEGSKA (reference sequence). The CDR3 runs 13 residues.